The sequence of this T cell receptor (beta chain) was determined in a study of blood T cell repertoires in COVID-19. Whole-study context: T cells, B-cell-depleted T cells, or PBMCs provided the cDNA or gDNA that served as material.

The length of the CDR3 is 14 residues. Germline-derived CDR1 and CDR2 are SGDLS and YYNGEE. Losses at the gene ends were 4 bases for V and 7 bases for J; bases not matched to a gene: 7. The repertoire was sequenced with immunoSEQ multiplex PCR; TCRdb's copy has only in-frame clones and lacks some. The data contain about 170,000 clones, 84% of them singletons. The chain carries TRBV9 and TRBJ1-4, with 7 bases fitting TRBD1. The sequence was obtained from a woman aged 70-85 years with COVID-19, enrolled during active disease. The sequencing input was peripheral blood. The CDR3 coding sequence is TGTGCCAGCAGCCCCTTAGGACAGGTTGAAAAACTGTTTTTT. The encoded protein is CASSPLGQVEKLFF. Drawing the rest from reference TRBV9 and TRBJ1-4, the complete variable domain is DSGVTQTPKHLITATGQRVTLRCSPRSGDLSVYWYQQSLDQGLQFLIQYYNGEERAKGNILERFSAQQFPDLHSELNLSSLELGDSALYFCASSPLGQVEKLFFGSGTQLSVL.